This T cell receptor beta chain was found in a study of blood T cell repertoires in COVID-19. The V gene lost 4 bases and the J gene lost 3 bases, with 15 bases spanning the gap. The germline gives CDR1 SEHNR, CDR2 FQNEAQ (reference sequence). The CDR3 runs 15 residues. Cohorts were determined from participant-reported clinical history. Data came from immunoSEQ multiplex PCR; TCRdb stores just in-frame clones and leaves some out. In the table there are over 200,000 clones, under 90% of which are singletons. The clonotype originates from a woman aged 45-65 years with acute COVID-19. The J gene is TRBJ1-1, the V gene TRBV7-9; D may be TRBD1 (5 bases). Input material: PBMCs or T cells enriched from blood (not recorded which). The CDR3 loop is CASSSSTAGHTEAFF. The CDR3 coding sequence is TGTGCCAGCAGCTCGTCGACAGCGGGGCACACTGAAGCTTTCTTT.